This section outlines one T cell receptor beta chain sequence together with its context. It has no known antigen specificity. There are no base qualities to consult, and no much larger clone falls within one base. The collaborating institutions used their own protocols to collect whole blood in K2EDTA tubes. For TCRbeta analysis, collaborator samples were shipped as frozen whole blood, as isolated PBMCs, or as DNA extracted from either sample type. This specimen belongs to a study of blood T cell repertoires in COVID-19 (dated by TCRdb to 2020 to 2021). Context from the whole study: The collaborator samples originated in the United States, Italy and Spain and spanned the acute and convalescent phases of COVID-19. The material from the prospective study consisted of cDNA or gDNA derived from T cells, B-cell-depleted T cells, or PBMCs. Deeply sampled blood TCRbeta repertoires from subjects exposed to, actively infected with, or recovered from COVID-19 were included in the dataset. A freely available public database, intended as a resource for researchers studying the immune response to SARS-CoV-2, is where the repertoires were released. The samples were drawn from the first 160 participants of the ongoing ImmuneRACE study and from 1,200 or so subjects provided by 6 global collaborators. Nearly every sample came with metadata listing a de-identified subject ID, COVID-19 status, age in years and sex. HLA class I and class II types, where available, came from metadata supplied by the sample provider rather than from assay-based typing. General conclusions and limits of the study: Clinical and demographic metadata were provided uncurated, with the amount varying by source and participant.

Looking up the germline V gene (reference sequence) yields CDR1 MNHEY and CDR2 SMNVEV. From the cysteine through the phenylalanine, the CDR3 covers 17 amino acids. Just the 51-base CDR3 DNA is kept, in frame starting at base 1. Trimming costs V 7 bases and J 1 base, and their ends lie 19 bases apart. TCRbeta CDR3 regions were amplified from genomic DNA by means of the immunoSEQ Assay, a bias-controlled multiplex PCR. The original methods were these. Nucleated cell counts per sample were estimated from amplification of reference gene primers within the assay. Sequence reads were collapsed and filtered to measure the absolute abundance of every unique TCRbeta CDR3 rearrangement. Productive Simpson clonality was computed per sample as the square root of Simpson's diversity index over productive rearrangements. TCRdb obtained this table from immuneACCESS and retained in-frame rearrangements with V and J assigned. These tables miss some clones; where compared with another copy, unresolved V genes account for less than half of the shortfall, and the remainder is unexplained. V and J calls and clone size come straight from that table; D and trimming were deduced from the DNA. Across this sample there are 110,000 to 150,000 clones, with approximately 88% seen only once. The ten most abundant clones make up less than 2% of the sample.

Sequenced sample: peripheral blood. In this chain, TRBV27 is recombined with TRBJ2-2; tentative D gene TRBD2, with 8 bases matching. The clonotype was recovered from a man between 65 and 85 years old with acute or convalescent COVID-19. DNA sequence: TGTGCCAGCAAACCAGGGGGGAGCGGGAGGAACACCGGGGAGCTGTTTTTT. Translated, it reads CASKPGGSGRNTGELFF.